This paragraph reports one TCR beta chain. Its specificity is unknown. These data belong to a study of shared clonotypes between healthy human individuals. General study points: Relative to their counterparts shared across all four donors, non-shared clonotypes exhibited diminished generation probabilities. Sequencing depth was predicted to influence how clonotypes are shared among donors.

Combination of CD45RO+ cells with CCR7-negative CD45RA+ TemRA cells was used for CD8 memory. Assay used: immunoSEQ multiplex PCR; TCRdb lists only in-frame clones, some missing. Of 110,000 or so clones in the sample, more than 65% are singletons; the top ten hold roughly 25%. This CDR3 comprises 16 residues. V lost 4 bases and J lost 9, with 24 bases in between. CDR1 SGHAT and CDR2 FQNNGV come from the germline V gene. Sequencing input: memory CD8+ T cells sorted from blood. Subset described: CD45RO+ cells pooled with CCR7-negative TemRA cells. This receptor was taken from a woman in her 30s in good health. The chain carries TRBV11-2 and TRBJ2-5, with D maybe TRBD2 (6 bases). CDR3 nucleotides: TGTGCCAGCAGCTACCAATCCGGGACTCGTTCGGTGTCCCAGTACTTC. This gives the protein CASSYQSGTRSVSQYF.